This passage covers 5 T cell receptor beta chains from one sample sequenced in a study of control samples from healthy donors and cancer patients. This table comes from immunoSEQ multiplex PCR, and its TCRdb copy is limited to in-frame clones, with some not included. The repertoire has 150,000 to 200,000 clones, approximately 95% of them found once; the top ten carry about 1.6%. Sequencing input: blood. The receptor set was obtained from a man between 18 and 29 years old in good health.

The V and J genes are TRBV5-4 and TRBJ2-3; D is unresolved. The germline V gene has CDR1 SGHNT and CDR2 YYREEE (reference sequence). V gave up 0 bases and J gave up 5 bases, with 19 bases separating them. The length of the CDR3 is 17 residues. The CDR3 loop is CASSLAFSPQVGDTQYF. CDR3 in DNA: TGTGCCAGCAGCTTGGCCTTTTCCCCTCAAGTGGGAGATACGCAGTATTTT.

The chain has TRBV13 and TRBJ2-1; the match to TRBD2 covers 9 bases. CDR3 length: 15 residues. J was trimmed by 4 bases and V by 8 bases; bases with no gene match: 9. CDR1 and CDR2 from the germline V gene are PRHDT and FYEKMQ (reference sequence). CDR3 coding DNA: TGTGCCAGCGCGGGGCTAGCGGGACCTTACAATGAGCAGTTCTTC. This gives the protein CASAGLAGPYNEQFF.

Remarks on this clone: The junction departs from germline at one end; a sequencing error may be responsible. The chain recombines TRBV28 with TRBJ2-7; no definite D call. CDR1 MDHEN and CDR2 SYDVKM come from the germline V gene. This CDR3 has 10 amino acids. The CDR3 DNA reads as TGCCGGGTAGGCGCGTACGAGCAGTACTTC. It codes for CRVGAYEQYF.

The rearrangement links TRBV18 to TRBJ1-5, with D unresolved. Germline CDR1 reads KGHSH; CDR2 reads LQKENI. This CDR3 contains 13 residues. With 2 bases removed from V and 8 bases from J, the gap between germline ends came to 10 bases. In DNA, the CDR3 is TGTGCCAGCTCACCAGAGTTGATAGAGCCCCAGCATTTT. It codes for CASSPELIEPQHF.

The genes are TRBV11-3 and TRBJ2-1; D is ambiguous. CDR1 and CDR2 from the germline V gene are SGHNT and YENEEA. Deletions cut 1 base from V and 10 bases from J, with 8 bases between. This CDR3 region has 12 residues. In nucleotides, the CDR3 is TGTGCCAGCAGCTTAGCGGGCAGGGAGCAGTTCTTC. Protein product: CASSLAGREQFF. The full variable domain, rest sourced from reference TRBV11-3 and TRBJ2-1, is EAGVVQSPRYKIIEKKQPVAFWCNPISGHNTLYWYLQNLGQGPELLIRYENEEAVDDSQLPKDRFSAERLKGVDSTLKIQPAELGDSAVYLCASSLAGREQFFGPGTRLTVL.